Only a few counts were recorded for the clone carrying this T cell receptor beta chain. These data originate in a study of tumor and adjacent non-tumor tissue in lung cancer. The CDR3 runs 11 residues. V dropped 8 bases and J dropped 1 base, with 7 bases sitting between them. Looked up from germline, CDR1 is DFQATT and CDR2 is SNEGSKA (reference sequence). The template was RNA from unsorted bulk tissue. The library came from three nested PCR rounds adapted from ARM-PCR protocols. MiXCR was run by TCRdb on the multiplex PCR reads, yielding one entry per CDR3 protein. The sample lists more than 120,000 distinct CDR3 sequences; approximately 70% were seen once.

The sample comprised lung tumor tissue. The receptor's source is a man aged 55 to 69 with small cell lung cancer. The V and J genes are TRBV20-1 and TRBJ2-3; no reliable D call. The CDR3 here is CSPEGTDTQYF. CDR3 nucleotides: TGCAGTCCCGAGGGCACAGATACGCAGTATTTT.